Sequencing of this T cell receptor (beta chain) was carried out in a study of T cell responses to AZD1222 COVID-19 vaccine (dated by TCRdb to about 2021). At the level of the whole study: AZD1222 recipients whose second dose came at about 4 weeks and those whose second dose came at about 12 weeks were combined into one group, since spike-specific TCR depth and breadth did not differ between the two schedules. Trial participants were enrolled by age into subgroups of 18-55, 56-69 and 70-plus years, and about 150, 27 and 61 TCR-sequenced participants, respectively, were included in these subgroups. TCR sequencing covered approximately 230 trial participants: around 210 given two doses of AZD1222 and 26 given two doses of MenACWY control vaccine. What the study reported, not specific to this receptor: CD4 TCRs associated with the vaccine covered the entire spike protein, and the dominant responses were in regions 160-218 and 743-854. Conclusions about previously exposed vaccinees are limited, since just six AZD1222 recipients were seropositive for SARS-CoV-2 at baseline. Because no samples from the day 14 peak response were available, repertoires could be characterized only after the peak T cell response. Participants were mostly white British and included more females than males, and it was suggested by the authors that clonal diversity may have been underestimated. After two AZD1222 doses, both the breadth and the depth of spike-specific TCRs were significantly higher than at day 0 and than in MenACWY recipients. The 56-69-year group was small, and its depth increase did not reach significance, likely because of low power. Reportedly, close to half of the unique spike-specific TCRs recognized epitopes lying outside the regions that are mutated in the B.1.351 and B.1.1.7 variants.

The intended sense of this specimen's time point label: baseline before first vaccination. Vaccinee samples were obtained from the UK trials COV001 and COV002, which included a single-blind randomized controlled phase 2/3 trial of AZD1222 (ChAdOx1 nCoV-19) in healthy adults. For TCRbeta chain sequencing, PBMC samples were collected from trial participants at day 0 and at day 28 after the second dose. Notes on this clone: Its recognized antigen is unknown. No quality values exist for individual bases; no much larger clone is one base distant.

Germline trimming: 7 bases from V, 2 bases from J; junction bases outside gene matches: 11. The CDR3 goes from the cysteine to the phenylalanine over 15 residues. The read is trimmed to its CDR3 DNA, 45 bases read in frame from base 1. The germline V gene encodes CDR1 SGHNT and CDR2 YYREEE (reference sequence). The CDR3 regions of human TCRbeta chains were subjected to immunosequencing. Under the source paper's analysis protocol: Repertoire TCRs were checked for matches against a reference library of SARS-CoV-2-specific TCRs that had been generated using the MIRA antigen-specificity platform. Breadth was defined as the fraction of unique TCRs that were SARS-CoV-2-associated. Depth was defined as the fraction of total T cells that were SARS-CoV-2-associated. Each spike-specific TCR was assigned to its reactive spike region and to a CD4 or CD8 class using the MIRA data. Log10-transformed breadth and depth values were compared by one-way ANOVA with Sidak's multiple comparisons tests. The table comes from immuneACCESS by way of TCRdb, which keeps in-frame sequences with V and J called. Part of the clones is missing from these tables; in studies checked, under half for an unresolved V gene and the rest for unknown reasons. D and trimming were read from the DNA, whereas the V and J calls and clone size are those reported in that table. Counted in this sample were 110,000 or so clones; roughly 89% of them appeared once. The top ten constitute roughly 5% of the sample.

The specimen comprised peripheral blood, sampled on day 0 of AZD1222 vaccination. The receptor chain draws on TRBV5-4 and TRBJ1-1; the junction holds 7 bases that match TRBD1. This receptor was obtained from an adult in good health. The CDR3 corresponds to CASARQGSVNTEAFF. The nucleotide sequence is TGTGCCAGCGCACGACAGGGCTCCGTAAACACTGAAGCTTTCTTT.